These T cell receptor beta chains were read from a single sample in a study of breast tumors, draining lymph nodes, adjacent tissues. TCRdb analysed the multiplex PCR reads with MiXCR anew, one entry per CDR3 protein. Of approximately 210,000 distinct CDR3 sequences in the sample, around 32% are singletons; the top ten hold 1.4%. Sequenced: axillary lymph node tissue. The source is a female donor with breast cancer. Some clones in this sample may be carry-over from other donors' samples. Each CDR3 is given with its conserved first and last residue. Fields, in order: D gene, clone size, V gene, J gene, CDR3 length, CDR3 DNA, CDR3 protein. The D gene is left open where the match is weak. Clone sizes are given selectively: once, few, many, or a class where the clone is expanded.

d_gene: TRBD2
abundance: many
v_gene: TRBV7-2
j_gene: TRBJ2-5
len: 16
CDR3nt: TGTGCCAGCAGCTCCACCCGGGGGGGGGAGAGGGAGACCCAGTACTTC
CDR3aa: CASSSTRGGERETQYF

d_gene: TRBD2
abundance: many
v_gene: TRBV9
j_gene: TRBJ2-1
len: 15
CDR3nt: TGTGCCAGCAGCGTAGGGGCTAGCGGGAATAATGAGCAGTTCTTC
CDR3aa: CASSVGASGNNEQFF

d_gene: TRBD1
abundance: many
v_gene: TRBV4-1
j_gene: TRBJ2-1
len: 15
CDR3nt: TGCGCCAGCAGCCAAGATCCCGGACAGGGAAGGGAGCAGTTCTTC
CDR3aa: CASSQDPGQGREQFF

d_gene: TRBD1
abundance: many
v_gene: TRBV19
j_gene: TRBJ2-7
len: 15
CDR3nt: TGTGCCAGTAGTAAAGGACAGGGGCTAACCTACGAGCAGTACTTC
CDR3aa: CASSKGQGLTYEQYF

d_gene: TRBD2
abundance: -
v_gene: TRBV5-1
j_gene: TRBJ2-7
len: 17
CDR3nt: TGCGCCAGCAGCCCAACACTCCGACTAGCGGGAGTGCGTGGGCAGTACTTC
CDR3aa: CASSPTLRLAGVRGQYF

d_gene: -
abundance: -
v_gene: TRBV12-3/TRBV12-4
j_gene: TRBJ1-5
len: 13
CDR3nt: TGTGCCAGCAGAATACTAGCGGGTCAGCCCCAGCATTTT
CDR3aa: CASRILAGQPQHF

d_gene: -
abundance: -
v_gene: TRBV19
j_gene: TRBJ1-1
len: 17
CDR3nt: TGTGCCAGTAAAGGTAATGGGCAGGCCCAAGGGTACACTGAAGCTTTCTTT
CDR3aa: CASKGNGQAQGYTEAFF

d_gene: -
abundance: -
v_gene: TRBV9
j_gene: TRBJ1-4
len: 16
CDR3nt: TGTGCCAGCAGCGTGGGGCGGGAATCCTACAATGAAAAACTGTTTTTT
CDR3aa: CASSVGRESYNEKLFF

d_gene: -
abundance: many
v_gene: TRBV11-3
j_gene: TRBJ1-4
len: 13
CDR3nt: TGTGCCAGCAGCTTGGGGTGGGATGAAAAACTGTTTTTT
CDR3aa: CASSLGWDEKLFF

d_gene: -
abundance: -
v_gene: TRBV29-1
j_gene: TRBJ2-3
len: 15
CDR3nt: TGCAGCGTTAATTTGCCGGGACAAAGCACAGATACGCAGTATTTT
CDR3aa: CSVNLPGQSTDTQYF

d_gene: TRBD2
abundance: many
v_gene: TRBV19
j_gene: TRBJ2-1
len: 18
CDR3nt: TGTGCCAGTACCCCGGGACTAGCGGGCACAAGCTCCTACAATGAGCAGTTCTTC
CDR3aa: CASTPGLAGTSSYNEQFF